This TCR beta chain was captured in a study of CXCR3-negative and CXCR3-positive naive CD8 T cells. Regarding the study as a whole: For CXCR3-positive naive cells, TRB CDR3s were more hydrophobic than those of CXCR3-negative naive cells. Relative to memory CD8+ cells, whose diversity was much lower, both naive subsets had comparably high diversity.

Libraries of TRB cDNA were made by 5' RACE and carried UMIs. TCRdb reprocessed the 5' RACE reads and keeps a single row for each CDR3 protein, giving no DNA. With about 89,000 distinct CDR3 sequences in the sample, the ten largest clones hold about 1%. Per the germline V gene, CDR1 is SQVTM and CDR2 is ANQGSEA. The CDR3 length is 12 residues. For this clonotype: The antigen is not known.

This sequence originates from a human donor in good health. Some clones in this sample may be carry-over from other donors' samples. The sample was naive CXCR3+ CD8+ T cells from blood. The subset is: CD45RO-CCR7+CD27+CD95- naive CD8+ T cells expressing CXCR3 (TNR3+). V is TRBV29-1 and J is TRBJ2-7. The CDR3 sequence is CSVLDSSYEQYF.